Listed here is a single T cell receptor (beta chain). Its antigen is not known. The sample originates from a study of T cell responses to AZD1222 COVID-19 vaccine. Study-level results: It should be noted that donors were predominantly white British and more often female, and clonal diversity was possibly underestimated.

The protocol was immunoSEQ multiplex PCR, while the TCRdb copy is restricted to in-frame clones and leaves out a portion. In the table there are about 120,000 clones, just under 95% of which are singletons. The source material was peripheral blood, sampled on day 0 of AZD1222 vaccination. The clonotype comes from an adult in good health.

In DNA form, the CDR3 reads TGTGCCAGTAGTCCGGACAGGGGGATGACACCCCTCCACTTT. Translated, it gives CASSPDRGMTPLHF. The chain carries TRBV19 and TRBJ1-6, with 10 bases lining up with TRBD1. V lost 5 bases and J lost 11; bases outside the gene matches: 6. The CDR3 loop spans 14 amino acids. The germline CDR1 and CDR2 sequences are LNHDA and SQIVND (reference sequence). The whole variable domain, filled in from reference TRBV19 and TRBJ1-6, reads DGGITQSPKYLFRKEGQNVTLSCEQNLNHDAMYWYRQDPGQGLRLIYYSQIVNDFQKGDIAEGYSVSREKKESFPLTVTSAQKNPTAFYLCASSPDRGMTPLHFGNGTRLTVT.